The rows below give T cell receptor beta chains drawn from one sample of a study of T-cell reconstitution after alpha-beta-depleted transplantation in children. TCRdb used MiXCR to reprocess the PCR reads, holding one entry per CDR3 protein. The sample has 670,000 or so distinct CDR3 sequences; around 13% are singletons. Here the sequenced sample was PBMCs, taken before TCRalphabeta/CD19-depleted stem cell transplant. The receptors come from a girl aged 2 to 10 with congenital amegakaryocytic thrombocytopenia, due to receive a stem cell transplant. CDR3s include the opening cysteine and the closing phenylalanine or tryptophan. Each record gives: J gene, D gene, V gene, clone size, CDR3 protein, CDR3 DNA. A D gene is named only where the DNA matches it firmly. Part of the rows lack a size; the others show once, few, many or a class for expanded clones.

TRBJ2-5 TRBD2 TRBV20-1 many CSARSQLAGSQETQYF TGCAGTGCTAGATCCCAACTAGCGGGCTCCCAAGAGACCCAGTACTTC
TRBJ2-7 TRBD1 TRBV7-9 many CASSLETGGYEQYF TGTGCCAGCAGCTTAGAGACAGGGGGTTACGAGCAGTACTTC
TRBJ2-7 TRBD1 TRBV6-1 few CASIQRTGGMREQYF TGTGCCAGCATTCAACGGACAGGGGGTATGAGGGAGCAGTACTTC
TRBJ2-2 . TRBV3-1 few CASSQGLTGNTGELFF TGTGCCAGCAGCCAAGGCCTGACAGGGAACACCGGGGAGCTGTTTTTT
TRBJ1-1 . TRBV20-1 many CSARDREWGGTEAFF TGCAGTGCTAGAGACAGGGAGTGGGGGGGAACTGAAGCTTTCTTT
TRBJ2-7 . TRBV7-2 few CASSTSAAYEQYF TGTGCCAGCAGCACGAGCGCAGCCTACGAGCAGTACTTC
TRBJ2-7 . TRBV28 few CASSSTEGTTYEQYF TGTGCCAGCAGTTCAACGGAGGGGACGACCTACGAGCAGTACTTC
TRBJ2-5 . TRBV20-1 many CSASQIQDAETQYF TGCAGTGCTAGTCAAATACAGGATGCGGAGACCCAGTACTTC
TRBJ1-1 TRBD1 TRBV5-1 few CASSLGVQGDGTEAFF TGCGCCAGCAGCTTGGGAGTTCAGGGGGACGGCACTGAAGCTTTCTTT
TRBJ1-1 TRBD1 TRBV20-1 . CSARDPRTGKNTEAFF TGCAGTGCTAGAGATCCCCGGACAGGAAAGAACACTGAAGCTTTCTTT
TRBJ2-7 . TRBV29-1 many CSVGSQGGTYEQYF TGCAGCGTTGGTAGTCAGGGGGGCACCTACGAGCAGTACTTC
TRBJ2-5 . TRBV30 once CALGPGRLSWETQYF TGTGCGCTGGGACCTGGTAGGCTTTCTTGGGAGACCCAGTACTTC
TRBJ2-4 TRBD2 TRBV5-1 . CASSLGGSPEIIQYF TGCGCCAGCAGCTTAGGCGGGAGCCCCGAAATCATTCAGTACTTC
TRBJ2-3 . TRBV3-1 . CASSQERSSTDTQYF TGTGCCAGCAGCCAAGAACGGAGCTCCACAGATACGCAGTATTTT
TRBJ2-1 TRBD2 TRBV15 . CATSRLANEQFF TGTGCCACCAGCCGACTAGCAAATGAGCAGTTCTTC
TRBJ1-2 TRBD1 TRBV12-3/TRBV12-4 many CASSQGGLFYYGYTF TGTGCCAGCAGTCAGGGGGGGCTGTTCTACTATGGCTACACCTTC
TRBJ2-1 . TRBV5-1 . CASSKPDGNEQFF TGCGCCAGCAGCAAGCCGGACGGCAATGAGCAGTTCTTC
TRBJ2-1 TRBD2 TRBV6-5 many CASSYGGSSGSVDEQFF TGTGCCAGCAGTTACGGTGGGTCTAGCGGGAGTGTAGATGAGCAGTTCTTC
TRBJ1-2 TRBD1 TRBV5-1 many CASSPRQGFGYTF TGCGCCAGCAGCCCACGACAGGGATTCGGCTACACCTTC
TRBJ1-1 . TRBV20-1 . CSASRGRGTEAFF TGCAGTGCTAGTAGGGGGAGGGGCACTGAAGCTTTCTTT
TRBJ1-1 TRBD1 TRBV9 many CASSPRQGGMNTEAFF TGTGCCAGCAGCCCCCGGCAGGGGGGAATGAACACTGAAGCTTTCTTT
TRBJ2-7 TRBD1 TRBV12-3/TRBV12-4 many CASSYRGGFYEQYF TGTGCCAGCAGCTACCGAGGGGGCTTTTACGAGCAGTACTTC
TRBJ1-1 . TRBV18 . CASSPSGASVNTEAFF TGTGCCAGCTCACCTTCAGGGGCTTCCGTGAACACTGAAGCTTTCTTT
TRBJ2-2 TRBD2 TRBV20-1 many CSAHFGGRTGELFF TGCAGTGCTCATTTTGGCGGGAGGACCGGGGAGCTGTTTTTT
TRBJ2-1 . TRBV12-3/TRBV12-4 . CASSLSSRVEEQFF TGTGCCAGCAGTTTATCTTCGCGGGTTGAAGAGCAGTTCTTC
TRBJ2-2 . TRBV7-2 few CASSGREYTGELFF TGTGCCAGCAGTGGGCGGGAATACACCGGGGAGCTGTTTTTT
TRBJ2-2 TRBD2 TRBV19 . CASKRLAGGYTGELFF TGTGCCAGTAAGAGGCTAGCGGGAGGTTATACCGGGGAGCTGTTTTTT
TRBJ2-7 . TRBV5-1 . CASSVGDGSVEQYF TGCGCCAGCAGCGTAGGGGATGGAAGTGTCGAGCAGTACTTC
TRBJ2-1 . TRBV12-3/TRBV12-4 many CASSSVGTQRDEQFF TGTGCCAGCAGTTCGGTTGGGACCCAAAGGGATGAGCAGTTCTTC
TRBJ2-7 . TRBV6-5 . CASSNHRSSYEQYF TGTGCCAGCAGTAACCATCGGAGCTCCTACGAGCAGTACTTC
TRBJ2-7 TRBD1 TRBV4-2 . CASSQYRGYEQYF TGTGCCAGCAGCCAATACAGGGGCTACGAGCAGTACTTC
TRBJ1-2 . TRBV27 many CASSVGDGGYTF TGTGCCAGCTCAGTCGGGGATGGTGGCTACACCTTC
TRBJ2-3 TRBD2 TRBV5-1 many CASSSSGTSGSYTQYF TGCGCCAGCAGCTCCTCCGGGACTAGCGGGAGTTATACGCAGTATTTT
TRBJ2-1 TRBD2 TRBV5-1 . CASGPLSGRSNEQFF TGCGCCAGCGGGCCGTTGTCCGGGAGGAGTAATGAGCAGTTCTTC
TRBJ2-1 TRBD1 TRBV6-1 many CASTRTGGYEQFF TGTGCCAGCACGAGGACAGGGGGATATGAGCAGTTCTTC
TRBJ2-1 . TRBV27 many CASSSAEESYNEQFF TGTGCCAGCAGTTCCGCTGAGGAGTCCTACAATGAGCAGTTCTTC
TRBJ2-1 TRBD2 TRBV28 many CASSLLDLGGLAGIPSYNEQFF TGTGCCAGCAGTTTATTGGACCTGGGGGGACTAGCGGGAATCCCCTCCTACAATGAGCAGTTCTTC
TRBJ2-5 . TRBV10-3 . CAISGHPGETQYF TGTGCCATCAGTGGGCACCCGGGGGAGACCCAGTACTTC
TRBJ2-3 TRBD2 TRBV29-1 many CSVKTTGTSGSDTQYF TGCAGCGTGAAAACAACCGGGACTAGCGGATCAGATACGCAGTATTTT
TRBJ2-5 TRBD1 TRBV20-1 few CSARKDRAQETQYF TGCAGTGCTCGAAAAGACAGGGCCCAGGAGACCCAGTACTTC
TRBJ2-2 . TRBV12-3/TRBV12-4 few CASSLLPAAGTGELFF TGTGCCAGCAGTTTATTACCGGCGGCCGGCACCGGGGAGCTGTTTTTT
TRBJ2-5 . TRBV5-1 many CASSLGRQETQYF TGCGCCAGCAGCTTGGGCAGGCAAGAGACCCAGTACTTC
TRBJ2-2 TRBD2 TRBV12-3/TRBV12-4 many CASSFKREGLGELFF TGTGCCAGCAGTTTTAAGCGGGAGGGCCTCGGGGAGCTGTTTTTT
TRBJ1-2 . TRBV10-3 many CAILRGSNYGYTF TGTGCCATCCTAAGGGGGTCTAACTATGGCTACACCTTC
TRBJ1-3 . TRBV5-6 . CASSLGTTSGNTIYF TGTGCCAGCAGCCTTGGGACAACCTCTGGAAACACCATATATTTT
TRBJ2-1 TRBD1 TRBV20-1 many CSADRGWNEQFF TGCAGTGCTGACAGGGGTTGGAATGAGCAGTTCTTC
TRBJ2-2 . TRBV2 . CAGSGTANTGELFF TGTGCCGGCTCCGGGACGGCGAACACCGGGGAGCTGTTTTTT